Presented here are 20 T cell receptor beta chains from one specimen sequenced in a study of blood T cell repertoires in COVID-19. Sequencing was performed with immunoSEQ multiplex PCR; in TCRdb, only in-frame clones are kept and a portion is missing. The sample contains about 74,000 clones, around nine tenths of which appear only once. What was sequenced was peripheral blood. The source is a woman older than 75 with active or convalescent COVID-19.

The genes are TRBV13 and TRBJ2-1; D is possibly TRBD2 (6 bases). This CDR3 has 16 residues. Germline CDR1 reads PRHDT; CDR2 reads FYEKMQ (reference sequence). Between the trimmed V and J ends, which lost 2 bases and 0 bases, there was a span of 11 bases. CDR3 amino acids: CASSLSAGPSYNEQFF. The CDR3 region has the DNA TGTGCCAGCAGCTTAAGTGCGGGGCCCTCCTACAATGAGCAGTTCTTC. Combining the CDR3 with reference TRBV13 and TRBJ2-1 gives the whole variable domain AAGVIQSPRHLIKEKRETATLKCYPIPRHDTVYWYQQGPGQDPQFLISFYEKMQSDKGSIPDRFSAQQFSDYHSELNMSSLELGDSALYFCASSLSAGPSYNEQFFGPGTRLTVL.

Only one count was recorded for this clone. This chain connects TRBV6-6 to TRBJ1-2, with D possibly being TRBD1 (5 bases). Germline CDR1 MNHNY, CDR2 SVGAGI (reference sequence). The CDR3 spans 13 residues. The V end was cut by 6 bases, the J end by 5 bases, with 13 bases between. The CDR3 nucleotides are TGTGCCAGCAGCTCGGATCAGGGATATGGCTACACCTTC. Encoded protein: CASSSDQGYGYTF.

V usage is TRBV5-4 and J usage is TRBJ2-7; unclear D gene. V lost 4 bases, J lost 3 bases, and 8 bases lay in between. Per germline, CDR1 SGHNT and CDR2 YYREEE (reference sequence). This CDR3 comprises 12 residues. As DNA, the CDR3 is TGTGCCAGCAGCCTAGACCGCTACGAGCAGTACTTC. Translating it yields CASSLDRYEQYF.

The rearrangement uses TRBV18 and TRBJ1-2; tentatively, D is TRBD1 (6 bases). The CDR3 totals 14 residues. V was pared by 3 bases and J by 8 bases, with 16 bases between. From germline, CDR1 is KGHSH and CDR2 LQKENI. For the CDR3, the DNA is TGTGCCAGCTCACCTTCCGCAGGGGCACGAGGCTACACCTTC. Protein product: CASSPSAGARGYTF.

The V and J genes are TRBV4-3 and TRBJ2-3, with D possibly TRBD1 on 6 matching bases. Germline V gives CDR1 LGHNA, CDR2 YSLEER. There are 15 residues in the CDR3. Trimming took off 0 bases at V and 2 bases at J, with 9 bases between the two ends. The chain's CDR3 is CASSQEGAHTDTQYF. The CDR3 bases are TGCGCCAGCAGCCAAGAGGGGGCCCACACAGATACGCAGTATTTT.

The J gene is TRBJ1-2, the V gene TRBV18, with TRBD1 identical over 7 bases. Germline V gene lookup returns CDR1 KGHSH and CDR2 LQKENI. The CDR3 runs 17 residues. With 3 bases clipped from V and 4 bases from J, the junction kept 14 bases outside the gene matches. In DNA form, the CDR3 reads TGTGCCAGCTCACCTGGGACAGCAGAAACTTTAGGCTATGGCTACACCTTC. Its protein product is CASSPGTAETLGYGYTF. The full variable domain, in which reference TRBV18 and TRBJ1-2 provide the parts outside the CDR3, is NAGVMQNPRHLVRRRGQEARLRCSPMKGHSHVYWYRQLPEEGLKFMVYLQKENIIDESGMPKERFSAEFPKEGPSILRIQQVVRGDSAAYFCASSPGTAETLGYGYTFGSGTRLTVV.

In its sample, this clone was seen a few times. CDR3 sequence (DNA): TGTGCCAGCCCTGACAGGGGCCCTGAAGCTTTCTTT. Its translation: CASPDRGPEAFF. V is TRBV2 and J is TRBJ1-1, with 8 bases matching TRBD1. Germline V CDR1 and CDR2: SNHLY, FYNNEI. Trimming took 8 bases from V and 6 from J; bases not matched to a gene: 5. The CDR3 runs to 12 residues. Variable domain in full (rest from reference TRBV2 and TRBJ1-1): EPEVTQTPSHQVTQMGQEVILRCVPISNHLYFYWYRQILGQKVEFLVSFYNNEISEKSEIFDDQFSVERPDGSNFTLKIRSTKLEDSAMYFCASPDRGPEAFFGQGTRLTVV.

This clone came up once. The V call is TRBV5-6, the J call TRBJ1-1, with 8 positions matching TRBD1. The J segment lost 1 base and the V segment lost 7 bases, leaving 9 bases of the junction unmatched. The CDR3 is 15 amino acids. CDR1 and CDR2 from the germline V gene are SGHDT and YYEEEE. The CDR3 loop is CASEGQGSANTEAFF. In nucleotides, the CDR3 is TGTGCCAGCGAAGGACAGGGAAGTGCGAACACTGAAGCTTTCTTT.

V and J are TRBV9 and TRBJ2-1; D is uncertain. Trimming cost V 0 bases and J 6 bases, with 10 bases left between them. This CDR3 region has 14 residues. CDR1 SGDLS and CDR2 YYNGEE come from the germline V gene. The DNA for the CDR3 is TGTGCCAGCAGCGTAGTTCCAGCGTCCAATGAGCAGTTCTTC. Translating it yields CASSVVPASNEQFF.

The DNA for the CDR3 is TGTGCCAGCAGCGTAGATGACAGGGTCTACGAGCAGTACTTC. Amino acid sequence: CASSVDDRVYEQYF. The chain joins TRBV9 to TRBJ2-7, with 7 positions matching TRBD1. Germline CDR1 is SGDLS and CDR2 is YYNGEE. V lost 0 bases, J lost 3 bases, and 3 bases stayed unmatched. This CDR3 comprises 14 residues. The entire variable domain, with the rest obtained from reference TRBV9 and TRBJ2-7, is as follows: DSGVTQTPKHLITATGQRVTLRCSPRSGDLSVYWYQQSLDQGLQFLIQYYNGEERAKGNILERFSAQQFPDLHSELNLSSLELGDSALYFCASSVDDRVYEQYFGPGTRLTVT.

The V gene is TRBV6-2 or TRBV6-3, the J gene TRBJ1-5; D unresolved. V lost 5 bases and J lost 5, with 10 bases in between. CDR1 is MNHEY and CDR2 is SVGEGT in the germline V gene. The CDR3 extends over 13 amino acids. This CDR3 reads CASSLDHHQPQHF. CDR3 DNA: TGTGCCAGCAGTCTAGACCACCATCAGCCCCAGCATTTT.

J is TRBJ1-2 and V is TRBV6-6; 11 positions match TRBD1. The CDR3 runs to 15 residues. Germline trimming cut 0 bases from V and 7 bases from J; bases unmatched to any gene: 4. From germline, CDR1 is MNHNY and CDR2 SVGAGI (reference sequence). This CDR3 reads CASSYSGQGVFGYTF. CDR3 nucleotide sequence: TGTGCCAGCAGTTACTCGGGACAGGGGGTCTTTGGCTACACCTTC.

The CDR3 DNA is TGTGCCAGCGCATCAGTGGGACTAGCTACAGATACGCAGTATTTT. It yields the protein CASASVGLATDTQYF. The rearrangement uses TRBV5-6 and TRBJ2-3; 9 positions match TRBD2. Germline V lookup: CDR1 SGHDT, CDR2 YYEEEE. This CDR3 is 15 amino acids long. With V trimmed by 7 bases and J by 3 bases, 9 bases remained unmatched.

This sequence joins TRBV13 and TRBJ2-1, with TRBD1 matching 8 bases. Germline CDR1 reads PRHDT; CDR2 reads FYEKMQ (reference sequence). This CDR3 is built from 16 residues. The junction had 9 bases not matched to a gene; V was cut back by 5 bases and J by 3 bases. CDR3: CASSPPTGVVYNEQFF. In DNA, the CDR3 is TGTGCCAGCAGCCCTCCGACAGGGGTGGTCTACAATGAGCAGTTCTTC.

The chain employs TRBV19 and TRBJ2-7, with TRBD1 matching over 10 bases. CDR3 size: 16 residues. Germline V gene sequence: CDR1 LNHDA, CDR2 SQIVND (reference sequence). Trimming cost V 5 bases and J 6 bases; bases outside gene matches: 13. CDR3 sequence (DNA): TGTGCCAGTAGTCGATATCGGACAGGGGGGAGTTCCGAGCAGTACTTC. Protein sequence: CASSRYRTGGSSEQYF.

This sequence joins TRBV7-2 and TRBJ1-1; no clear D. Trimming stripped 3 bases from V and 6 bases from J, with 14 bases between. The CDR3 covers 14 residues. Germline lookup yields CDR1 SGHTA and CDR2 FQGNSA. The DNA of the CDR3 is TGTGCCAGCAGCTTCGGCGTGGAGGTGGCTGAAGCTTTCTTT. Its translation: CASSFGVEVAEAFF.

The rearrangement uses TRBV27 and TRBJ2-7, with TRBD1 as a possible D gene (6 bases). The CDR3 has 16 residues. Germline assignment: CDR1 MNHEY and CDR2 SMNVEV (reference sequence). Trimming stripped 7 bases from V and 2 bases from J, with 21 bases between. CDR3 bases: TGTGCCAGCAACGGTTGTCGGGACACCATAACCTACGAGCAGTACTTC. It codes for CASNGCRDTITYEQYF.

CDR3 DNA sequence: TGTGCCAGCAGCCGTAGGACAGGCAACACTGAAGCTTTCTTT. Residues: CASSRRTGNTEAFF. The genes are TRBV3-1 (or the pseudogene TRBV3-2) and TRBJ1-1; 7 positions match TRBD1. The length of the CDR3 is 14 residues. The germline V gene encodes CDR1 LGHDT and CDR2 YNNKEL (reference sequence). V lost 4 bases, J lost 2 bases, and 4 bases stayed unmatched.

The chain joins TRBV5-1 to TRBJ1-5, with D possibly TRBD1 on 5 matching bases. V shed 0 bases and J shed 1 base, with 11 bases lying between them. Germline lookup yields CDR1 SGHRS and CDR2 YFSETQ. The CDR3 is 16 residues long. The CDR3 is CASSLGQFGSNQPQHF. The CDR3 DNA sequence: TGCGCCAGCAGCTTGGGACAGTTTGGAAGCAATCAGCCCCAGCATTTT.

This clone came up once. The chain recombines TRBV4-3 with TRBJ2-1; a weak D match, TRBD1 (6 bases). The CDR3 runs 15 residues. The V gene's germline CDR1 is LGHNA and CDR2 YSLEER. Trimming removed 0 bases at V and 5 bases at J, with 11 bases between. Here the CDR3 DNA reads TGCGCCAGCAGCCAAGACAGGGGTACCCACAATGAGCAGTTCTTC. Encoded protein: CASSQDRGTHNEQFF.